These 30 T cell receptor beta chains came from one sample sequenced in a study of PD-L1 blockade in urothelial cancer. The repertoire was sequenced with immunoSEQ multiplex PCR; TCRdb's copy has only in-frame clones and lacks some. The table includes tens of thousands of clones, less than 85% detected once. Time point indicated: pretreatment peripheral blood. The sample was PBMCs, taken around atezolizumab (anti-PD-L1) treatment. The receptors were gathered from a man between 65 and 80 years old with urothelial cancer.

The V call is TRBV5-1, the J call TRBJ2-1, with D uncertain. CDR3 length: 15 amino acids. In germline, CDR1 is SGHRS, CDR2 YFSETQ. V shed 1 base and J shed 3 bases, with 11 bases lying between them. CDR3 in amino acids: CASSLSPLSYNEQFF. As DNA, the CDR3 is TGCGCCAGCAGCTTGAGTCCCCTCAGCTACAATGAGCAGTTCTTC. Filled out from reference TRBV5-1 and TRBJ2-1, the complete variable domain reads KAGVTQTPRYLIKTRGQQVTLSCSPISGHRSVSWYQQTPGQGLQFLFEYFSETQRNKGNFPGRFSGRQFSNSRSEMNVSTLELGDSALYLCASSLSPLSYNEQFFGPGTRLTVL.

The chain is built from TRBV19 and TRBJ1-5, with a tentative D call TRBD1 (5 bases). This CDR3 has 14 amino acids. The V end was cut by 5 bases, the J end by 2 bases, with 10 bases between. CDR1 LNHDA and CDR2 SQIVND come from the germline V gene (reference sequence). The CDR3 loop is CASSYQGGNQPQHF. DNA of the CDR3: TGTGCCAGTAGTTATCAGGGCGGCAATCAGCCCCAGCATTTT.

The chain uses TRBV5-1 and TRBJ2-7; D is unresolved. The V gene's germline CDR1 is SGHRS and CDR2 YFSETQ. V lost 3 bases and J lost 3, with 13 bases in between. This CDR3 comprises 14 residues. The CDR3 reads CASSSTGLGYEQYF. CDR3 DNA sequence: TGCGCCAGCAGCTCTACGGGTCTAGGCTACGAGCAGTACTTC.

The gene calls are TRBV29-1 and TRBJ2-3; D may be TRBD2 (5 bases). Germline values: CDR1 SQVTM, CDR2 ANQGSEA. Trimming left V 6 bases short and J 2 bases short, with 12 bases between. The CDR3 sequence is 13 residues long. CDR3 sequence reads: CSVAGPITDTQYF. The DNA for the CDR3 is TGCAGCGTGGCGGGTCCTATCACAGATACGCAGTATTTT.

With respect to this clone: Other nucleotide sequences in the sample specify the same CDR3. J is TRBJ2-1 and V is TRBV5-1; TRBD2 matches at 7 bases. In germline, CDR1 is SGHRS, CDR2 YFSETQ. The CDR3 is made up of 15 amino acids. V shed 0 bases and J 4 bases; nucleotides not matched to a gene: 4. As DNA, the CDR3 is TGCGCCAGCAGCTTGGGGACGGGGGGATACAATGAGCAGTTCTTC. It specifies CASSLGTGGYNEQFF.

The V gene is TRBV13, the J gene TRBJ2-2; the D is unclear. The CDR3 is made up of 14 amino acids. The V end lost 7 bases, the J end lost 9 bases, and 18 bases lay between the germline ends. Germline-derived CDR1 and CDR2 are PRHDT and FYEKMQ (reference sequence). In nucleotides, the CDR3 is TGTGCCAGCACCCCTCGGAGCCTACGTCGGGAGCTGTTTTTT. Its protein product is CASTPRSLRRELFF. Looking up the rest from reference TRBV13 and TRBJ2-2 gives the full variable domain: AAGVIQSPRHLIKEKRETATLKCYPIPRHDTVYWYQQGPGQDPQFLISFYEKMQSDKGSIPDRFSAQQFSDYHSELNMSSLELGDSALYFCASTPRSLRRELFFGEGSRLTVL.

This clone was seen only once. The identical CDR3 is also encoded by other nucleotide sequences in the sample. The chain joins TRBV18 to TRBJ2-2; D might be TRBD1 (5 bases). The CDR3 runs to 15 residues. Germline V gives CDR1 KGHSH, CDR2 LQKENI. Trimming stripped 5 bases from V and 2 bases from J, with 12 bases between. The CDR3: CASSVGQGNTGELFF. CDR3 sequence (DNA): TGTGCCAGCTCAGTAGGCCAGGGAAACACCGGGGAGCTGTTTTTT.

This clone was recorded only once. The rearrangement links TRBV7-8 to TRBJ2-3, with 7 bases fitting TRBD2. The CDR3 is 15 amino acids. The germline CDR1 and CDR2 sequences are SGHVS and FQNEAQ. Trimming took 3 bases from V and 8 from J; bases not matched to a gene: 11. CDR3 protein: CASSFGTLGEGTQYF. The CDR3, as DNA: TGTGCCAGCAGCTTCGGGACCCTGGGGGAGGGTACGCAGTATTTT.

The DNA for the CDR3 is TGTGCCAGTAGTCCGACGTACAGTAGCTCCTACAATGAGCAGTTCTTC. Its translation: CASSPTYSSSYNEQFF. This chain joins TRBV19 and TRBJ2-1; D is undetermined. The V end was cut by 5 bases, the J end by 0 bases, with 14 bases between. Germline CDR1 LNHDA, CDR2 SQIVND (reference sequence). CDR3 length: 16 amino acids. The variable domain in full, completed from reference TRBV19 and TRBJ2-1, reads DGGITQSPKYLFRKEGQNVTLSCEQNLNHDAMYWYRQDPGQGLRLIYYSQIVNDFQKGDIAEGYSVSREKKESFPLTVTSAQKNPTAFYLCASSPTYSSSYNEQFFGPGTRLTVL.

The chain joins TRBV6-6 to TRBJ2-7; 7 bases are shared with TRBD1. Losses at the gene ends were 6 bases for V and 0 bases for J; bases not matched to a gene: 5. Germline lookup yields CDR1 MNHNY and CDR2 SVGAGI (reference sequence). This CDR3 spans 14 amino acids. The chain's CDR3 is CASRPRQGSYEQYF. The CDR3 coding sequence is TGTGCCAGCAGACCCAGACAGGGCTCCTACGAGCAGTACTTC.

This clone was detected only once. The CDR3 sequence: CASSLEFGTGGYTF. In DNA, the CDR3 is TGCGCCAGCAGCTTGGAATTCGGGACAGGCGGCTACACCTTC. The chain uses TRBV5-1 and TRBJ1-2; 8 nucleotides agree with TRBD1. The V and J ends lost 0 bases and 8 bases, in that order; junction bases with no gene match: 6. Germline assignment: CDR1 SGHRS and CDR2 YFSETQ. The CDR3 runs to 14 residues.

This chain connects TRBV4-1 to TRBJ2-7; the match to TRBD2 covers 8 bases. Looked up from germline, CDR1 is MGHRA and CDR2 is YSYEKL. CDR3 length: 16 amino acids. Trimming took 0 bases from V and 3 from J; bases not matched to a gene: 7. CDR3: CASSQEPGGRIYEQYF. In nucleotides, the CDR3 is TGCGCCAGCAGCCAAGAACCGGGAGGGCGGATCTACGAGCAGTACTTC.

J is TRBJ2-5 and V is TRBV28, with D perhaps matching TRBD2 (5 bases). The germline V gene has CDR1 MDHEN and CDR2 SYDVKM. V lost 6 bases, J lost 5 bases, and 19 bases lay in between. The CDR3 length is 15 residues. The CDR3 nucleotides are TGTGCCAGCAGCTCATCCACGAGGACTGGGGAGACCCAGTACTTC. It yields the protein CASSSSTRTGETQYF.

J is TRBJ2-1 and V is TRBV19; D possibly corresponds to TRBD1 (7 bases). Between the trimmed V and J ends, which lost 3 bases and 1 base, there was a span of 13 bases. The CDR3 contains 16 residues. Germline V gene sequence: CDR1 LNHDA, CDR2 SQIVND (reference sequence). The CDR3 reads CASSMTSGGSYNEQFF. CDR3 sequence (DNA): TGTGCCAGTAGTATGACTTCAGGGGGGTCCTACAATGAGCAGTTCTTC.

The V call is TRBV5-4, the J call TRBJ2-1; 12 nucleotides line up with TRBD2. The CDR3 runs 15 residues. Germline V gene data show CDR1 as SGHNT and CDR2 as YYREEE (reference sequence). Trimming removed 1 base from V and 5 bases from J; junction bases left unmatched: 1. The CDR3, as DNA: TGTGCCAGCAGCTTGAGGACTAGCGGGAACAATGAGCAGTTCTTC. Its protein product is CASSLRTSGNNEQFF.

This chain joins TRBV5-1 and TRBJ2-5, with 11 bases matching TRBD2. V shed 0 bases and J 3 bases; nucleotides not matched to a gene: 1. CDR3 size: 15 residues. Germline values: CDR1 SGHRS, CDR2 YFSETQ. CDR3 sequence: CASSLVLAGEETQYF. The CDR3 DNA is TGCGCCAGCAGCTTGGTACTAGCGGGAGAAGAGACCCAGTACTTC.

This clone was recorded a few times. The chain links TRBV6-1 to TRBJ1-1; 9 bases align to TRBD1. Germline assignment: CDR1 MNHNS and CDR2 SASEGT. V trimming: 6 bases; J trimming: 3 bases; junction bases outside the gene matches: 2. The CDR3 consists of 13 residues. The chain's CDR3 is CASRRQGDTEAFF. The CDR3, as DNA: TGTGCCAGCAGAAGACAGGGGGACACTGAAGCTTTCTTT.

The chain has TRBV2 and TRBJ1-1; D is uncertain. Germline values: CDR1 SNHLY, CDR2 FYNNEI. V gave up 8 bases and J gave up 0 bases, with 10 bases separating them. The CDR3 extends over 13 amino acids. Written as DNA, the CDR3 is TGTGCCAGCCTTCGTGACTTGAACACTGAAGCTTTCTTT. The encoded protein is CASLRDLNTEAFF.

By frequency in the sample, this clone is medium-sized. The chain has TRBV6-5 and TRBJ1-3; 10 nucleotides agree with TRBD1. Per the germline V gene, CDR1 is MNHEY and CDR2 is SVGAGI. This CDR3 has 14 amino acids. With 4 bases clipped from V and 7 bases from J, the junction kept 4 bases outside the gene matches. The CDR3 coding sequence is TGTGCCAGCAGTTTGGGACAGGGGCCGAACACCATATATTTT. This sequence encodes CASSLGQGPNTIYF.

V and J are TRBV6-1 and TRBJ1-1; a weak D match, TRBD1 (5 bases). Germline lookup yields CDR1 MNHNS and CDR2 SASEGT. V lost 6 bases, J lost 4 bases, and 18 bases lay in between. The CDR3 totals 15 residues. The DNA of the CDR3 is TGTGCCAGCAGGACGGCCGGACGGGGGGGCACTGAAGCTTTCTTT. Protein sequence: CASRTAGRGGTEAFF.

This sequence joins TRBV5-4 and TRBJ2-1; D possibly corresponds to TRBD1 (6 bases). Germline CDR1 reads SGHNT; CDR2 reads YYREEE (reference sequence). Trimming cost V 7 bases and J 0 bases, with 14 bases left between them. The CDR3 is 15 amino acids. The CDR3 region is CASHLLDSSYNEQFF. The CDR3 region has the DNA TGTGCCAGCCACCTACTGGACAGCTCCTACAATGAGCAGTTCTTC.

V and J are TRBV30 and TRBJ1-1; weak D call: TRBD1 (6 bases). Germline CDR1 GTSNPN, CDR2 SVGIG (reference sequence). Trimming took off 5 bases at V and 1 base at J, with 11 bases between the two ends. This CDR3 contains 13 residues. CDR3 sequence reads: CAWGRQANTEAFF. The DNA of the CDR3 is TGTGCCTGGGGGCGACAGGCGAACACTGAAGCTTTCTTT.

The chain has TRBV5-6 and TRBJ2-7, with 8 bases lining up with TRBD1. J lost 1 base, V lost 4 bases, and 4 bases had no gene match. Germline V gene data show CDR1 as SGHDT and CDR2 as YYEEEE. The length of the CDR3 is 14 residues. The CDR3 protein is CASSVRDRSYEQYF. In DNA form, the CDR3 reads TGTGCCAGCAGCGTCCGGGACAGGTCCTACGAGCAGTACTTC.

This clone was picked up a small number of times. This sequence joins TRBV11-2 and TRBJ2-7; tentative D call: TRBD2 (5 bases). Deletions cut 2 bases from V and 5 bases from J, with 13 bases between. CDR3 length: 14 residues. CDR1 and CDR2 from the germline V gene are SGHAT and FQNNGV. Here the CDR3 DNA reads TGTGCCAGCAGCTTATCGGCAGACGGGGACGAGCAGTACTTC. Its translation: CASSLSADGDEQYF. Supplemented by reference TRBV11-2 and TRBJ2-7, the full variable domain reads EAGVAQSPRYKIIEKRQSVAFWCNPISGHATLYWYQQILGQGPKLLIQFQNNGVVDDSQLPKDRFSAERLKGVDSTLKIQPAKLEDSAVYLCASSLSADGDEQYFGPGTRLTVT.

This clone appeared once. The chain employs TRBV5-1 and TRBJ2-5; 13 bases line up with TRBD2. Germline V gene sequence: CDR1 SGHRS, CDR2 YFSETQ. Germline trimming cut 4 bases from V and 5 bases from J; bases unmatched to any gene: 5. The CDR3 has 15 amino acids. CDR3 coding DNA: TGCGCCAGCAGCCCCGGACTAGCGGGAGAGGAGACCCAGTACTTC. It is translated as CASSPGLAGEETQYF.

The chain links TRBV19 to TRBJ1-2; D is possibly TRBD1 (5 bases). V lost 6 bases and J 4 bases, leaving 9 bases between the germline ends. The CDR3 is 12 amino acids. Germline V gene lookup returns CDR1 LNHDA and CDR2 SQIVND (reference sequence). The chain's CDR3 is CASSRVGYGYTF. The DNA of the CDR3 is TGTGCCAGTAGCAGGGTGGGCTATGGCTACACCTTC.

V is TRBV28 and J is TRBJ2-7; tentatively, D is TRBD1 (6 bases). Trimming stripped 5 bases from V and 3 bases from J, with 8 bases between. Germline values: CDR1 MDHEN, CDR2 SYDVKM. The CDR3 spans 12 residues. The CDR3 DNA is TGTGCCAGCAGTCGGACAGACTACGAGCAGTACTTC. This codes for CASSRTDYEQYF.

V is TRBV6-5 and J is TRBJ2-1; D is uncertain. From germline, CDR1 is MNHEY and CDR2 SVGAGI. The CDR3 spans 12 residues. Trimming took 4 bases from V and 7 from J, leaving 8 bases between them. As DNA, the CDR3 is TGTGCCAGCAGTTCCCTTTTGAATGAGCAGTTCTTC. Translation gives CASSSLLNEQFF.

This chain joins TRBV18 and TRBJ1-2; D not certain. CDR1 is KGHSH and CDR2 is LQKENI in the germline V gene. With 0 bases removed from V and 8 bases from J, the gap between germline ends came to 16 bases. CDR3 length: 15 residues. CDR3 amino acids: CASSPPWTASSGYTF. CDR3 nucleotide sequence: TGTGCCAGCTCACCACCGTGGACGGCGTCTAGCGGCTACACCTTC.

This clone is a singleton in its sample. This chain connects TRBV6-1 to TRBJ1-5; D not resolved. Germline V lookup: CDR1 MNHNS, CDR2 SASEGT. The V end lost 7 bases, the J end lost 0 bases, and 13 bases lay between the germline ends. This CDR3 has 15 amino acids. The CDR3 sequence is CASKELGRSNQPQHF. CDR3 bases: TGTGCCAGCAAGGAGTTAGGCCGTAGCAATCAGCCCCAGCATTTT.